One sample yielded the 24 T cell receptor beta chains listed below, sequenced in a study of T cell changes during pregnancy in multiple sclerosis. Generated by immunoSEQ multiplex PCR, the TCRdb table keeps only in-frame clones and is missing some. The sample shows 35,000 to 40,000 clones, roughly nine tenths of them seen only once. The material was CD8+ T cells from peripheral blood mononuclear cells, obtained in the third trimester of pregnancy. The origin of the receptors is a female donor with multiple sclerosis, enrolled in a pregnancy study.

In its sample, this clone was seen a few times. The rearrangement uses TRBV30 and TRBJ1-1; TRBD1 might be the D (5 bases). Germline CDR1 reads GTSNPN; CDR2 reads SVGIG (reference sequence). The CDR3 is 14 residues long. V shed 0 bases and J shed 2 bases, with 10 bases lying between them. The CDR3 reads CAWSVGGTNTEAFF. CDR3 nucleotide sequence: TGTGCCTGGAGTGTAGGAGGGACTAACACTGAAGCTTTCTTT.

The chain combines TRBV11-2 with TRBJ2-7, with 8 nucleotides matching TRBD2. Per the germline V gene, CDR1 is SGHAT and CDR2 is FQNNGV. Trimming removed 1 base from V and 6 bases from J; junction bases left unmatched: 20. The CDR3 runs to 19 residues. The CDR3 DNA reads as TGTGCCAGCAGCTTAGTCCCCTTTTCGTACAGCGGGAGTGGGGGCGAGCAGTACTTC. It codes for CASSLVPFSYSGSGGEQYF.

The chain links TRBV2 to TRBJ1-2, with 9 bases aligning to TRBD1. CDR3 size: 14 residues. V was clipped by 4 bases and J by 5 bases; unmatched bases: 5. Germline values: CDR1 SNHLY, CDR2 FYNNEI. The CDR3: CASSGTGVYYGYTF. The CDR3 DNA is TGTGCCAGCAGTGGGACAGGGGTCTATTATGGCTACACCTTC.

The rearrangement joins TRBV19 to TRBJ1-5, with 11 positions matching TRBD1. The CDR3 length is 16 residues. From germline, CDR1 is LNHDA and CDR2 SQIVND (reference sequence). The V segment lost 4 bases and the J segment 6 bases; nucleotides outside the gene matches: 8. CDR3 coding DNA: TGTGCCAGTAGTACCCTAAGGGGACAGGGGGGTCAGCCCCAGCATTTT. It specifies CASSTLRGQGGQPQHF.

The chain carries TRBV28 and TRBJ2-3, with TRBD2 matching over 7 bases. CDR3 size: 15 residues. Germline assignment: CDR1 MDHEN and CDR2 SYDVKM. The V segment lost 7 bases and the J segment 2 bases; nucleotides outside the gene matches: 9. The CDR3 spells CASTVERDPTDTQYF. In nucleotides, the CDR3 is TGTGCCAGCACTGTAGAGCGGGATCCCACAGATACGCAGTATTTT.

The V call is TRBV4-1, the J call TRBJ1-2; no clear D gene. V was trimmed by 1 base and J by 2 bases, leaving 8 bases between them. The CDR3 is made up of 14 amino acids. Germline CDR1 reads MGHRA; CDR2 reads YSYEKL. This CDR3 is CASSQGGSNYGYTF. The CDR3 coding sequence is TGCGCCAGCAGCCAAGGAGGGTCCAACTATGGCTACACCTTC.

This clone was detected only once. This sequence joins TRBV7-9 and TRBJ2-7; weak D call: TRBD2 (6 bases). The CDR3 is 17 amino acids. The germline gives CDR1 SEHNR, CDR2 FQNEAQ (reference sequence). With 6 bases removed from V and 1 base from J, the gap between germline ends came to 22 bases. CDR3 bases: TGTGCCAGCAGTCGGACTACCTCCGGGGAGGAGTCCTACGAGCAGTACTTC. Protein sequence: CASSRTTSGEESYEQYF. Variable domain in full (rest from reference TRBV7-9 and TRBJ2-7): DTGVSQNPRHKITKRGQNVTFRCDPISEHNRLYWYRQTLGQGPEFLTYFQNEAQLEKSRLLSDRFSAERPKGSFSTLEIQRTEQGDSAMYLCASSRTTSGEESYEQYFGPGTRLTVT.

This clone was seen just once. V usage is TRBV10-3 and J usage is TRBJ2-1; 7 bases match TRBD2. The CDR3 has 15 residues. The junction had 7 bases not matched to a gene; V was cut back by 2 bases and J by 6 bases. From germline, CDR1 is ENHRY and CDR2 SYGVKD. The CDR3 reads CAISEGERDVNEQFF. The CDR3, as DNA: TGTGCCATCAGTGAGGGCGAGCGGGACGTCAATGAGCAGTTCTTC.

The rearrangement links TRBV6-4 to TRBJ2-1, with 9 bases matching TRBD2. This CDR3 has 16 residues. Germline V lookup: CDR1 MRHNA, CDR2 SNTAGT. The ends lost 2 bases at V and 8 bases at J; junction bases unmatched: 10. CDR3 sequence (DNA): TGTGCCAGCAGTGACGGGTCTGCGGGAGGGCCTGATGAGCAGTTCTTC. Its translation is CASSDGSAGGPDEQFF.

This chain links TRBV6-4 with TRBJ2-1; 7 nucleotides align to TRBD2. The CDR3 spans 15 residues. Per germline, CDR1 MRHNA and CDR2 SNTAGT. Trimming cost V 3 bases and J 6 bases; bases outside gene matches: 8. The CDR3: CASSESPGLLNEQFF. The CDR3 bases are TGTGCCAGCAGTGAATCACCGGGACTACTCAATGAGCAGTTCTTC.

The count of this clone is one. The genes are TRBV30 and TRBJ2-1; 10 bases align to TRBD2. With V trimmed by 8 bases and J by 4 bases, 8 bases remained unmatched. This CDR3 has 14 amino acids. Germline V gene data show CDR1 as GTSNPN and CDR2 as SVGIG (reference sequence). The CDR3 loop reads CAGPLTSGYNEQFF. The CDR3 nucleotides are TGTGCCGGACCCCTGACTAGCGGGTACAATGAGCAGTTCTTC.

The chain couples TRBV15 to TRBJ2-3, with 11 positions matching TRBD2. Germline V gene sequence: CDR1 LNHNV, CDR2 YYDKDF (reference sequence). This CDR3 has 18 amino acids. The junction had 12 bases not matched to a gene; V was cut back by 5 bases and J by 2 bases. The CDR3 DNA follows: TGTGCCACCAGCGGCGATGGAGGGACTAGCGGAGTCACAGATACGCAGTATTTT. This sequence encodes CATSGDGGTSGVTDTQYF.

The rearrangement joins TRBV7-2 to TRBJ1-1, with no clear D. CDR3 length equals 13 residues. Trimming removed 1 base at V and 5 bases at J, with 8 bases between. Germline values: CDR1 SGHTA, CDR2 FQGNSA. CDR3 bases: TGTGCCAGCAGCTTAGAGACGGGGACTGAAGCTTTCTTT. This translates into CASSLETGTEAFF.

CDR3 residues: CASSLLARGEKLFF. In DNA, the CDR3 is TGTGCCAGCAGCCTACTAGCGAGGGGTGAAAAACTGTTTTTT. This rearrangement joins TRBV11-2 to TRBJ1-4; D perhaps matches TRBD1 (5 bases). Germline CDR1 SGHAT, CDR2 FQNNGV. This CDR3 comprises 14 residues. V lost 5 bases to trimming and J lost 7 bases, with 14 bases between them.

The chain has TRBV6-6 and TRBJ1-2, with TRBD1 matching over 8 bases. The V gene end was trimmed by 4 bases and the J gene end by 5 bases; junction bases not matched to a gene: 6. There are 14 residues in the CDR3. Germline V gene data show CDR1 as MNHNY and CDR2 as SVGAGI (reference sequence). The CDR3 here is CASSLTGAGYGYTF. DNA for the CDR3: TGTGCCAGCAGTTTGACAGGGGCTGGGTATGGCTACACCTTC.

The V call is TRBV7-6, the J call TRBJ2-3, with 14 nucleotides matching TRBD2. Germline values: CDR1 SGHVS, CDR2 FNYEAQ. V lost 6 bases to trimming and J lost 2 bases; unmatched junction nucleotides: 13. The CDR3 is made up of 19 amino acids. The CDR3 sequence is CASSLPKGTSGRITDTQYF. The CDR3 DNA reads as TGTGCCAGCAGTTTGCCTAAAGGGACTAGCGGGAGAATCACAGATACGCAGTATTTT.

CDR3 DNA sequence: TGTGCCAGCAGTGAAGCGCTAGGTTCTAGCGGGGTGAGCTCCTACAATGAGCAGTTCTTC. The encoded protein is CASSEALGSSGVSSYNEQFF. The chain combines TRBV2 with TRBJ2-1, with TRBD2 identical over 9 bases. The CDR3 contains 20 residues. Germline V lookup: CDR1 SNHLY, CDR2 FYNNEI. Trimming removed 0 bases from V and 0 bases from J; junction bases left unmatched: 12.

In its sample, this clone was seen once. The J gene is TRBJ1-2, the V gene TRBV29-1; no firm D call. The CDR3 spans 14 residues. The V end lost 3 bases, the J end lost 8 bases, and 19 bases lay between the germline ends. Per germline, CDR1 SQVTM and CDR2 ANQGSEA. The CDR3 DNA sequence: TGCAGCGTTGATCCGCCTTTGTATGAGGGCGGCTACACCTTC. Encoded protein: CSVDPPLYEGGYTF.

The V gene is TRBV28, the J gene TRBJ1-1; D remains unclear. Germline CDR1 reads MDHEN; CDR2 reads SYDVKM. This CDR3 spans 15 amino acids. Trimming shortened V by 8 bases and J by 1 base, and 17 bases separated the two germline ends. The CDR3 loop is CASSPSWNRNTEAFF. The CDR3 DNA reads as TGTGCCAGCTCGCCCTCATGGAACAGGAACACTGAAGCTTTCTTT.

CDR3 residues: CASTQLPLSSGSYNEQFF. DNA for the CDR3: TGTGCCAGTACTCAACTCCCCCTCTCTAGCGGGTCCTACAATGAGCAGTTCTTC. The chain carries TRBV19 and TRBJ2-1; 8 nucleotides match TRBD2. V gave up 7 bases and J gave up 1 base; unmatched junction bases: 15. This CDR3 spans 18 amino acids. CDR1 is LNHDA, CDR2 SQIVND, per germline (reference sequence). Based on the CDR3 plus reference TRBV19 and TRBJ2-1, the full variable domain is DGGITQSPKYLFRKEGQNVTLSCEQNLNHDAMYWYRQDPGQGLRLIYYSQIVNDFQKGDIAEGYSVSREKKESFPLTVTSAQKNPTAFYLCASTQLPLSSGSYNEQFFGPGTRLTVL.

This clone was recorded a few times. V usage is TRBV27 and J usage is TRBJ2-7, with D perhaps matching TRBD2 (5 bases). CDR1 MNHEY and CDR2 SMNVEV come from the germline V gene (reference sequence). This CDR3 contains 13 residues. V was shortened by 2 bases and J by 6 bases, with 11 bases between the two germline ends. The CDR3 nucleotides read TGTGCCAGCAGTTTAGCCGGAACTAGCGAGCAGTACTTC. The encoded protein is CASSLAGTSEQYF.

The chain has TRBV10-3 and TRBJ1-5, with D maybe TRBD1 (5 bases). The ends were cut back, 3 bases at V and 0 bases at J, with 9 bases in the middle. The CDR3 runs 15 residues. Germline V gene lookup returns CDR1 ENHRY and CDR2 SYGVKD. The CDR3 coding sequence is TGTGCCATCAGTGATAGACAGTCTAGCAATCAGCCCCAGCATTTT. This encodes CAISDRQSSNQPQHF.

The CDR3 DNA is TGTGCCAGCGAACCCCCGCAGGGGCACACAGATACGCAGTATTTT. This gives the protein CASEPPQGHTDTQYF. The chain couples TRBV6-6 to TRBJ2-3; D is possibly TRBD1 (6 bases). V lost 8 bases to trimming and J lost 2 bases, with 17 bases between them. The CDR3 length is 15 residues. The germline CDR1 and CDR2 sequences are MNHNY and SVGAGI (reference sequence).

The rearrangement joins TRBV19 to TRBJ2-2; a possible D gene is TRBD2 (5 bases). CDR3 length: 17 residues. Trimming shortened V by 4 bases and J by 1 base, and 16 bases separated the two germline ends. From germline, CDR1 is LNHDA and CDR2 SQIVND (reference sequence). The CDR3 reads CASSTLGEEMNTGELFF. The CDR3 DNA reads TGTGCCAGTAGTACTCTGGGAGAGGAGATGAACACCGGGGAGCTGTTTTTT.